A selection of T cell receptor beta chains follows, all from one sample in a study of shared clonotypes between healthy human individuals. The method was immunoSEQ multiplex PCR; TCRdb's version includes in-frame clones alone and lacks a portion of them. Of about 1.5 million clones listed, approximately 98% are singletons. Specimen: naive CD4+ T cells sorted from blood. These receptor sequences come from a man aged 25-40 years in good health. CDR3s include the opening cysteine and the closing phenylalanine or tryptophan. Each record gives: D gene, V gene, clone size, J gene, CDR3 protein, CDR3 DNA. The D gene is left open where the match is weak. Size is stated for part of the rows, as once, few or many counts, or as a class when the clone is expanded.

D: TRBD2; V: TRBV28; size: NA; J: TRBJ2-1; CDR3: CASNVGLAGATYEQFF; DNA: TGTGCCAGCAACGTAGGACTAGCGGGAGCTACTTATGAGCAGTTCTTC
D: NA; V: TRBV5-6; size: NA; J: TRBJ2-3; CDR3: CASSPLLAPSTDTQYF; DNA: TGTGCCAGCAGCCCACTTCTAGCGCCGAGCACAGATACGCAGTATTTT
D: TRBD1; V: TRBV7-3; size: NA; J: TRBJ1-1; CDR3: CASSSDRGTEAFF; DNA: TGTGCCAGCAGCTCCGACAGGGGCACTGAAGCTTTCTTT
D: TRBD2; V: TRBV7-9; size: NA; J: TRBJ2-2; CDR3: CASNALAGGNTGELFF; DNA: TGTGCCAGCAACGCACTAGCGGGAGGGAACACCGGGGAGCTGTTTTTT
D: TRBD2; V: TRBV7-2; size: NA; J: TRBJ2-7; CDR3: CASTPVWREYEQYF; DNA: TGTGCCAGCACCCCGGTGTGGCGGGAGTATGAGCAGTACTTC
D: NA; V: TRBV18; size: NA; J: TRBJ2-5; CDR3: CASSSYKSDRHRIETQYF; DNA: TGTGCCAGCTCATCATACAAATCAGACAGACACCGGATAGAGACCCAGTACTTC
D: TRBD1; V: TRBV4-1; size: NA; J: TRBJ2-7; CDR3: CASSQDGFGTGVDEQYF; DNA: TGCGCCAGCAGCCAAGACGGATTTGGGACAGGGGTCGACGAGCAGTACTTC
D: NA; V: TRBV5-4; size: NA; J: TRBJ2-7; CDR3: CASSLAHEQYF; DNA: TGTGCCAGCAGCTTGGCCCACGAGCAGTACTTC
D: NA; V: TRBV9; size: NA; J: TRBJ2-1; CDR3: CASSVAGAANEQFF; DNA: TGTGCCAGCAGCGTAGCGGGAGCTGCGAATGAGCAGTTCTTC
D: NA; V: TRBV10-3; size: NA; J: TRBJ2-3; CDR3: CAIAQSDTQYF; DNA: TGTGCCATAGCCCAATCAGATACGCAGTATTTT
D: NA; V: TRBV14; size: NA; J: TRBJ2-1; CDR3: CASSQELGKRNEQFF; DNA: TGTGCCAGCAGCCAAGAATTGGGGAAACGGAATGAGCAGTTCTTC
D: TRBD1; V: TRBV18; size: NA; J: TRBJ2-3; CDR3: CASSPLTGGLGTDTQYF; DNA: TGTGCCAGCTCACCACTTACAGGGGGCTTGGGCACAGATACGCAGTATTTT
D: TRBD2; V: TRBV7-2; size: NA; J: TRBJ2-1; CDR3: CASSGGLAGGSYNEQFF; DNA: TGTGCCAGCAGCGGAGGACTAGCGGGGGGTTCCTACAATGAGCAGTTCTTC
D: TRBD2; V: TRBV7-2; size: NA; J: TRBJ2-5; CDR3: CASSGGGSRGTQYF; DNA: TGTGCCAGCAGCGGGGGGGGATCTCGAGGGACCCAGTACTTC
D: TRBD1; V: TRBV27; size: NA; J: TRBJ2-7; CDR3: CASSHRGQVVREQYF; DNA: TGTGCCAGCAGTCATAGGGGACAGGTGGTGAGGGAGCAGTACTTC
D: NA; V: TRBV19; size: NA; J: TRBJ2-1; CDR3: CASRGYQLSYNEQFF; DNA: TGTGCCAGTCGGGGCTACCAACTCTCCTACAATGAGCAGTTCTTC
D: NA; V: TRBV6-6; size: NA; J: TRBJ2-7; CDR3: CASSYSDSSYEQYF; DNA: TGTGCCAGCAGTTACTCGGACAGCTCCTACGAGCAGTACTTC
D: NA; V: TRBV5-4; size: NA; J: TRBJ1-1; CDR3: CASSLTSTGDTEAFF; DNA: TGTGCCAGCAGCTTGACATCGACGGGAGACACTGAAGCTTTCTTT
D: NA; V: TRBV7-2; size: NA; J: TRBJ2-5; CDR3: CASSFGSGETQYF; DNA: TGTGCCAGCAGCTTTGGCTCCGGTGAGACCCAGTACTTC
D: NA; V: TRBV5-5; size: NA; J: TRBJ2-7; CDR3: CASSPGSTWGEQYF; DNA: TGTGCCAGCAGCCCCGGATCGACCTGGGGCGAGCAGTACTTC
D: TRBD2; V: TRBV29-1; size: NA; J: TRBJ2-1; CDR3: CSVGRLASWGYSVQFF; DNA: TGCAGCGTTGGAAGACTAGCAAGTTGGGGTTACAGCGTGCAGTTCTTC
D: NA; V: TRBV19; size: NA; J: TRBJ2-7; CDR3: CASSIDPTTAEQYF; DNA: TGTGCCAGTAGTATAGACCCTACTACTGCCGAGCAGTACTTC
D: NA; V: TRBV7-2; size: NA; J: TRBJ2-1; CDR3: CASSSYGTYNEQFF; DNA: TGTGCCAGCAGCTCCTATGGGACTTACAATGAGCAGTTCTTC
D: NA; V: TRBV5-1; size: NA; J: TRBJ2-2; CDR3: CASSWMYTGELFF; DNA: TGCGCCAGCAGCTGGATGTATACCGGGGAGCTGTTTTTT
D: NA; V: TRBV25-1; size: once; J: TRBJ1-5; CDR3: CASSSTGTNQPQHF; DNA: TGTGCCAGCAGCTCCACAGGGACGAATCAGCCCCAGCATTTT
D: TRBD2; V: TRBV9; size: NA; J: TRBJ2-5; CDR3: CASSVTPGLASETQYF; DNA: TGTGCCAGCAGCGTAACCCCCGGACTAGCGTCAGAGACCCAGTACTTC
D: TRBD1; V: TRBV9; size: NA; J: TRBJ1-3; CDR3: CASSEGTGPGNTIYF; DNA: TGTGCCAGCAGCGAAGGGACAGGGCCTGGAAACACCATATATTTT
D: TRBD2; V: TRBV5-1; size: NA; J: TRBJ2-1; CDR3: CASSSGLAGSYNEQFF; DNA: TGCGCCAGCAGCTCGGGACTAGCGGGCTCCTACAATGAGCAGTTCTTC
D: TRBD2; V: TRBV29-1; size: NA; J: TRBJ2-1; CDR3: CSVEGIAGGQQFF; DNA: TGCAGCGTTGAAGGAATAGCGGGAGGACAGCAGTTCTTC
D: NA; V: TRBV6-5; size: NA; J: TRBJ2-2; CDR3: CASSYAGTANTGELFF; DNA: TGTGCCAGCAGTTATGCGGGGACCGCGAACACCGGGGAGCTGTTTTTT
D: NA; V: TRBV28; size: NA; J: TRBJ2-5; CDR3: CASSGRGGVQETQYF; DNA: TGTGCCAGCAGTGGAAGGGGGGGTGTCCAAGAGACCCAGTACTTC
D: NA; V: TRBV7-3; size: NA; J: TRBJ2-3; CDR3: CASSLQGGDTQYF; DNA: TGTGCCAGCAGCCTACAGGGAGGGGATACGCAGTATTTT
D: TRBD2; V: TRBV5-1; size: once; J: TRBJ2-1; CDR3: CASSSGLAGGRREQFF; DNA: TGCGCCAGCAGCTCTGGACTAGCGGGAGGGAGAAGGGAGCAGTTCTTC
D: NA; V: TRBV6-5; size: NA; J: TRBJ2-7; CDR3: CASSFHRRFIRYF; DNA: TGTGCCAGCAGTTTCCACAGGCGGTTCATTAGGTACTTC
D: TRBD2; V: TRBV2; size: NA; J: TRBJ2-3; CDR3: CASTVGLAGGPDTQYF; DNA: TGTGCCAGCACCGTCGGACTAGCGGGAGGGCCGGATACGCAGTATTTT
D: NA; V: TRBV6-1; size: NA; J: TRBJ2-7; CDR3: CASSERLPTHEQYF; DNA: TGTGCCAGCAGTGAACGCTTACCCACCCACGAGCAGTACTTC
D: NA; V: TRBV30; size: NA; J: TRBJ2-7; CDR3: CAWSLSGSYEQYF; DNA: TGTGCCTGGAGCTTGAGCGGAAGTTACGAGCAGTACTTC
D: TRBD2; V: TRBV28; size: NA; J: TRBJ2-7; CDR3: CASARTSGSILIYEQYF; DNA: TGTGCCAGCGCCAGGACTAGCGGGAGTATCCTGATCTACGAGCAGTACTTC
D: TRBD2; V: TRBV18; size: NA; J: TRBJ2-3; CDR3: CASSQRLADTDTQYF; DNA: TGTGCCAGCTCACAACGACTAGCGGACACAGATACGCAGTATTTT
D: NA; V: TRBV7-8; size: NA; J: TRBJ1-3; CDR3: CASSLVNPGNTIYF; DNA: TGTGCCAGCAGCTTAGTAAATCCTGGAAACACCATATATTTT
D: TRBD1; V: TRBV28; size: NA; J: TRBJ1-1; CDR3: CASGGSGTGAVEAFF; DNA: TGTGCCAGCGGGGGGAGTGGGACAGGGGCTGTTGAAGCTTTCTTT
D: NA; V: TRBV6-5; size: NA; J: TRBJ1-3; CDR3: CASRRQAGNTIYF; DNA: TGTGCCAGCAGGCGACAGGCCGGAAACACCATATATTTT
D: NA; V: TRBV7-9; size: NA; J: TRBJ1-2; CDR3: CASSLLKGGIYGYTF; DNA: TGTGCCAGCAGCCTACTAAAAGGAGGTATTTACGGCTACACCTTC
D: TRBD1; V: TRBV7-2; size: NA; J: TRBJ2-1; CDR3: CASSQPTGNEQFF; DNA: TGTGCCAGCAGCCAACCGACAGGGAATGAGCAGTTCTTC
D: TRBD2; V: TRBV18; size: NA; J: TRBJ2-2; CDR3: CASSPTSDHTGELFF; DNA: TGTGCCAGCTCACCAACTAGCGATCACACCGGGGAGCTGTTTTTT
D: TRBD2; V: TRBV18; size: NA; J: TRBJ2-2; CDR3: CASSFGLAETAGELFF; DNA: TGTGCCAGCTCATTTGGACTAGCGGAGACCGCCGGGGAGCTGTTTTTT
D: TRBD1; V: TRBV29-1; size: NA; J: TRBJ1-3; CDR3: CSVASTGQTSGNTIYF; DNA: TGCAGCGTTGCCTCAACGGGACAGACTTCTGGAAACACCATATATTTT